This T cell receptor beta chain was observed in a study of T cell repertoires in cytomegalovirus infection. Concerning this clonotype: Its antigen remains unidentified.

TCRdb ran MiXCR on the reads and lists one entry per CDR3 protein. The data show around 770,000 distinct CDR3 sequences, 25% to 35% seen once. The CDR3 loop spans 15 amino acids. V lost 3 bases and J lost 6, with 14 bases in between. Germline V lookup: CDR1 ENHRY, CDR2 SYGVKD. This chain links TRBV10-3 with TRBJ1-4; D is perhaps TRBD1 (5 bases). This clonotype was sampled from a human donor in good health (CMV status not recorded). Some clones in this sample may be carry-over from other donors' samples. The sequences come from cultured CD8+ T cells from PBMCs, collected from culture after CMV antigen stimulation. CDR3 loop: CAISEGRGTHEKLFF. CDR3 bases: TGTGCCATCAGTGAAGGGAGAGGGACCCATGAAAAACTGTTTTTT.